One and the same sample provided the 32 T cell receptor beta chains below, sequenced in a study of cytomegalovirus exposure and HLA in healthy donors. Use of 60 Vbeta and 13 Jbeta primers characterized the PCR. Here immunoSEQ multiplex PCR was the method, and the copy in TCRdb shows in-frame clones only, minus some. The repertoire holds about 89,000 clones, with 79% as singletons. Source material: PBMCs. These receptors were collected from a man aged 25 to 45 in good health and CMV-seronegative.

CDR3 sequence (DNA): TGCAGCGTTGTAGGCAGCCCAGGGTCACCCCTCCACTTT. Translating gives CSVVGSPGSPLHF. This chain connects TRBV29-1 to TRBJ1-6; a possible D gene is TRBD1 (5 bases). CDR3 length: 13 amino acids. Germline CDR1 and CDR2: SQVTM and ANQGSEA. The V end lost 4 bases, the J end lost 10 bases, and 14 bases lay between the germline ends.

The chain combines TRBV19 with TRBJ1-4; no firm D call. Germline CDR1 reads LNHDA; CDR2 reads SQIVND (reference sequence). Trimming left V 4 bases short and J 4 bases short, with 7 bases between. The CDR3 extends over 13 amino acids. The CDR3 loop is CASSRSVNEKLFF. The CDR3 DNA is TGTGCCAGTAGTAGAAGCGTTAATGAAAAACTGTTTTTT.

The chain is built from TRBV5-1 and TRBJ2-1; 8 nucleotides line up with TRBD1. Germline V gene sequence: CDR1 SGHRS, CDR2 YFSETQ. The CDR3 runs to 15 residues. V shed 4 bases, J shed 5 bases, and the junction held 8 bases outside the gene matches. CDR3: CASSPGQGGDNEQFF. The CDR3 DNA sequence: TGCGCCAGCAGCCCCGGACAGGGCGGGGACAATGAGCAGTTCTTC.

This chain links TRBV2 with TRBJ1-1; 7 bases align to TRBD1. Unmatched junction bases numbered 4, after V lost 6 bases and J lost 0 bases. From germline, CDR1 is SNHLY and CDR2 FYNNEI. This CDR3 comprises 14 residues. The CDR3 sequence: CASSRTGVNTEAFF. In nucleotides, the CDR3 is TGTGCCAGCAGCCGGACAGGTGTGAACACTGAAGCTTTCTTT.

The chain links TRBV18 to TRBJ1-1, with 10 bases that match TRBD1. Germline CDR1 and CDR2: KGHSH and LQKENI. The CDR3 loop spans 15 amino acids. Germline trimming cut 2 bases from V and 1 base from J; bases unmatched to any gene: 1. DNA of the CDR3: TGTGCCAGCTCACCAGGGACAGGGGCGAACACTGAAGCTTTCTTT. The encoded protein is CASSPGTGANTEAFF.

The chain has TRBV4-1 and TRBJ2-7; D is uncertain. Germline CDR1 reads MGHRA; CDR2 reads YSYEKL. V lost 0 bases, J lost 3 bases, and 12 bases lay in between. The length of the CDR3 is 15 residues. For the CDR3, the DNA is TGCGCCAGCAGCCAAGACAATCCAGGTTTCTACGAGCAGTACTTC. It specifies CASSQDNPGFYEQYF.

This rearrangement joins TRBV4-1 to TRBJ1-5, with 10 bases lining up with TRBD1. The CDR3 consists of 15 residues. Germline CDR1 and CDR2: MGHRA and YSYEKL. Trimming took 6 bases from V and 7 from J; bases not matched to a gene: 9. The CDR3 is CASSPGTGVGQPQHF. In nucleotides, the CDR3 is TGCGCCAGCAGTCCCGGGACAGGGGTCGGACAGCCCCAGCATTTT.

The chain carries TRBV7-2 and TRBJ1-5, with D perhaps matching TRBD1 (5 bases). Trimming left V 5 bases short and J 5 bases short, with 10 bases between. The CDR3 length is 13 residues. Looked up from germline, CDR1 is SGHTA and CDR2 is FQGNSA. The CDR3 here is CASSPVRDQPQHF. DNA for the CDR3: TGTGCCAGCAGCCCCGTCAGGGATCAGCCCCAGCATTTT.

The chain links TRBV28 to TRBJ1-2; 8 positions agree with TRBD1. The V and J ends lost 3 bases and 6 bases, in that order; junction bases with no gene match: 9. The length of the CDR3 is 15 residues. Germline loops: CDR1 MDHEN, CDR2 SYDVKM. CDR3 amino acids: CASSLLIGQGDGYTF. In DNA form, the CDR3 reads TGTGCCAGCAGTTTGTTAATCGGACAGGGTGATGGCTACACCTTC.

The chain joins TRBV28 to TRBJ2-1; D is undetermined. V lost 1 base and J lost 3, with 10 bases in between. The germline V gene has CDR1 MDHEN and CDR2 SYDVKM. The CDR3 is made up of 15 amino acids. The CDR3 protein is CASSLSRVRYNEQFF. CDR3 nucleotides: TGTGCCAGCAGTTTATCCCGGGTCCGCTACAATGAGCAGTTCTTC.

In regard to this clone: Other nucleotide sequences from this sample produce the same CDR3. The rearrangement links TRBV2 to TRBJ1-2, with TRBD1 as a possible D gene (6 bases). This CDR3 is 15 amino acids long. Germline assignment: CDR1 SNHLY and CDR2 FYNNEI. V lost 6 bases to trimming and J lost 4 bases, with 18 bases between them. The DNA for the CDR3 is TGTGCCAGCAGCCCCGAGACAGGCAGTAGCTATGGCTACACCTTC. This sequence encodes CASSPETGSSYGYTF.

CDR3 nucleotide sequence: TGTGCCAGTAGGACCCGGGGCCAAGAGACCCAGTACTTC. The encoded protein is CASRTRGQETQYF. The gene calls are TRBV19 and TRBJ2-5, with D perhaps matching TRBD2 (5 bases). This CDR3 has 13 amino acids. V was shortened by 6 bases and J by 1 base, with 9 bases between the two germline ends. Germline V gene data show CDR1 as LNHDA and CDR2 as SQIVND (reference sequence).

This clone appeared a single time. The chain recombines TRBV2 with TRBJ1-5, with D unresolved. CDR1 and CDR2 from the germline V gene are SNHLY and FYNNEI. The V end lost 0 bases, the J end lost 6 bases, and 6 bases lay between the germline ends. The CDR3 runs to 13 residues. CDR3 nucleotides: TGTGCCAGCAGTGAAGCGTACAGTCAGCCCCAGCATTTT. It translates to CASSEAYSQPQHF.

This clone occurred once. V gene TRBV11-3 combines with J gene TRBJ2-3; D remains ambiguous. This CDR3 is 15 amino acids long. Germline V gene sequence: CDR1 SGHNT, CDR2 YENEEA. Trimming pared 1 base from V and 2 bases from J, leaving 10 bases between. CDR3 in DNA: TGTGCCAGCAGCTTAGCTGGGCAGATCACAGATACGCAGTATTTT. This encodes CASSLAGQITDTQYF.

This chain connects TRBV19 to TRBJ1-2; no reliable D call. V lost 2 bases and J 4 bases, leaving 14 bases between the germline ends. The CDR3 extends over 15 amino acids. Germline-derived CDR1 and CDR2 are LNHDA and SQIVND (reference sequence). The CDR3 nucleotides read TGTGCCAGTAGTATAAGCGGCCTCTCGACCTATGGCTACACCTTC. Its translation: CASSISGLSTYGYTF. Full variable domain (rest looked up from reference TRBV19 and TRBJ1-2): DGGITQSPKYLFRKEGQNVTLSCEQNLNHDAMYWYRQDPGQGLRLIYYSQIVNDFQKGDIAEGYSVSREKKESFPLTVTSAQKNPTAFYLCASSISGLSTYGYTFGSGTRLTVV.

The V gene is TRBV9, the J gene TRBJ1-2; 9 bases line up with TRBD1. The V gene's germline CDR1 is SGDLS and CDR2 YYNGEE. This CDR3 region has 14 residues. Unmatched junction bases numbered 2, after V lost 3 bases and J lost 2 bases. The CDR3 sequence: CASSGTGANYGYTF. CDR3 sequence (DNA): TGTGCCAGCAGCGGGACAGGGGCGAACTATGGCTACACCTTC. Filled out from reference TRBV9 and TRBJ1-2, the complete variable domain reads DSGVTQTPKHLITATGQRVTLRCSPRSGDLSVYWYQQSLDQGLQFLIQYYNGEERAKGNILERFSAQQFPDLHSELNLSSLELGDSALYFCASSGTGANYGYTFGSGTRLTVV.

The chain links TRBV9 to TRBJ1-3; D perhaps matches TRBD1 (6 bases). The CDR3 consists of 14 residues. V was trimmed by 1 base and J by 3 bases, leaving 8 bases between them. Germline V lookup: CDR1 SGDLS, CDR2 YYNGEE. The CDR3 reads CASSVQQGGNTIYF. In nucleotides, the CDR3 is TGTGCCAGCAGCGTACAACAGGGTGGAAACACCATATATTTT.

The V gene is TRBV28, the J gene TRBJ1-2; D not resolved. V lost 3 bases, J lost 2 bases, and 10 bases lay in between. There are 14 residues in the CDR3. Looked up from germline, CDR1 is MDHEN and CDR2 is SYDVKM. The CDR3 protein is CASSFVNNNYGYTF. The CDR3 DNA reads TGTGCCAGCAGTTTCGTCAACAACAACTATGGCTACACCTTC.

The chain couples TRBV6-5 to TRBJ2-5; D unclear. Germline V gives CDR1 MNHEY, CDR2 SVGAGI. The germline V and J ends were trimmed by 6 bases and 4 bases, with 12 bases remaining between them. This CDR3 region has 13 residues. For the CDR3, the DNA is TGTGCCAGCAGCGCTACTAATGGAGAGACCCAGTACTTC. Translation gives CASSATNGETQYF.

This clone was counted only a few times. The chain is built from TRBV27 and TRBJ1-1; the D gene is possibly TRBD1 (5 bases). The CDR3 is 13 amino acids. Germline CDR1 reads MNHEY; CDR2 reads SMNVEV (reference sequence). V lost 6 bases and J lost 4, with 12 bases in between. The CDR3 nucleotides read TGTGCCAGCAGCTCAGGGTTGGGCACTGAAGCTTTCTTT. Protein product: CASSSGLGTEAFF.

This clone was seen a few times. The V call is TRBV19, the J call TRBJ1-1, with D maybe TRBD1 (5 bases). Germline V gives CDR1 LNHDA, CDR2 SQIVND (reference sequence). The CDR3 extends over 13 amino acids. Trimming shortened V by 4 bases and J by 4 bases, and 10 bases separated the two germline ends. The CDR3 reads CASSTPGSTEAFF. CDR3 nucleotide sequence: TGTGCCAGTAGTACCCCAGGGTCCACTGAAGCTTTCTTT.

The chain recombines TRBV6-4 with TRBJ1-2; D remains unclear. The CDR3 loop spans 14 amino acids. Per the germline V gene, CDR1 is MRHNA and CDR2 is SNTAGT. Deletions cut 4 bases from V and 4 bases from J, with 13 bases between. As DNA, the CDR3 is TGTGCCAGCAGTGTAGAAGCAGGAACCTATGGCTACACCTTC. Protein product: CASSVEAGTYGYTF.

This chain connects TRBV6-6 to TRBJ2-2, with D possibly TRBD1 on 6 matching bases. Germline assignment: CDR1 MNHNY and CDR2 SVGAGI (reference sequence). There are 15 residues in the CDR3. V was pared by 0 bases and J by 5 bases, with 10 bases between. For the CDR3, the DNA is TGTGCCAGCAGTTACTCGGTCAGGGGAACCGGGGAGCTGTTTTTT. It is translated as CASSYSVRGTGELFF.

Turning to this clone: Within the sample, other DNA sequences also encode this same CDR3. This chain connects TRBV30 to TRBJ1-3; D gene unclear. The CDR3 has 12 residues. V was cut by 4 bases and J by 0 bases, with 4 bases left in between. The germline V gene has CDR1 GTSNPN and CDR2 SVGIG (reference sequence). CDR3 DNA: TGTGCCTGGACCGGCTCTGGAAACACCATATATTTT. Amino acid sequence: CAWTGSGNTIYF.

The rearrangement joins TRBV5-1 to TRBJ1-1; TRBD1 might be the D (6 bases). The ends were cut back, 3 bases at V and 1 base at J, with 13 bases in the middle. The CDR3 totals 15 residues. Germline values: CDR1 SGHRS, CDR2 YFSETQ. The CDR3 region has the DNA TGCGCCAGCAGCTCGTGGGGGCCGGAGAACACTGAAGCTTTCTTT. It encodes CASSSWGPENTEAFF.

V gene TRBV18 combines with J gene TRBJ1-1; the D gene is possibly TRBD1 (6 bases). The germline gives CDR1 KGHSH, CDR2 LQKENI. Trimming removed 3 bases from V and 10 bases from J, with 18 bases in between. The CDR3 sequence is 14 residues long. The CDR3: CASSPPGTPIGAFF. In DNA, the CDR3 is TGTGCCAGCTCACCTCCCGGGACACCAATTGGAGCTTTCTTT.

The chain recombines TRBV27 with TRBJ2-7; 8 nucleotides align to TRBD1. Germline V gene lookup returns CDR1 MNHEY and CDR2 SMNVEV (reference sequence). The length of the CDR3 is 17 residues. After removal of 2 bases from V and 5 bases from J, the junction contained 14 bases not matched to a gene. The DNA for the CDR3 is TGTGCCAGCAGTTTAGGGCCCCAAACAGGGGGTTCCCACGAGCAGTACTTC. It translates to CASSLGPQTGGSHEQYF.

V is TRBV30 and J is TRBJ2-5; a weak D match, TRBD2 (6 bases). CDR1 is GTSNPN, CDR2 SVGIG, per germline (reference sequence). The CDR3 extends over 13 amino acids. Trimming cost V 1 base and J 1 base, with 7 bases left between them. The CDR3 sequence: CAWSGDSQETQYF. The DNA for the CDR3 is TGTGCCTGGAGTGGGGACTCCCAAGAGACCCAGTACTTC.

There are a few counts of this clone. The J gene is TRBJ1-2, the V gene TRBV5-6; 11 bases line up with TRBD1. CDR3 length: 15 residues. CDR1 SGHDT and CDR2 YYEEEE come from the germline V gene. With 4 bases clipped from V and 8 bases from J, the junction kept 10 bases outside the gene matches. This CDR3 is CASSPRTGGSRGYTF. The CDR3 region has the DNA TGTGCCAGCAGCCCCCGGACAGGGGGCTCGAGAGGCTACACCTTC.

This clone was detected once. Other DNA variants within this sample encode the same CDR3. J is TRBJ1-1 and V is TRBV30; maybe TRBD1 (6 bases). The germline CDR1 and CDR2 sequences are GTSNPN and SVGIG (reference sequence). With 0 bases removed from V and 6 bases from J, the gap between germline ends came to 17 bases. The CDR3 contains 15 residues. The CDR3 loop is CAWSVRGAMWAEAFF. In nucleotides, the CDR3 is TGTGCCTGGAGTGTACGGGGGGCGATGTGGGCTGAAGCTTTCTTT. The full variable domain, its missing parts supplied by reference TRBV30 and TRBJ1-1, is SQTIHQWPATLVQPVGSPLSLECTVEGTSNPNLYWYRQAAGRGLQLLFYSVGIGQISSEVPQNLSASRPQDRQFILSSKKLLLSDSGFYLCAWSVRGAMWAEAFFGQGTRLTVV.

The chain joins TRBV9 to TRBJ2-5, with 16 bases that match TRBD2. This CDR3 is built from 17 residues. Losses at the gene ends were 3 bases for V and 4 bases for J; bases not matched to a gene: 6. In germline, CDR1 is SGDLS, CDR2 YYNGEE. CDR3 amino acids: CASSEGLAGGPLETQYF. In DNA, the CDR3 is TGTGCCAGCAGCGAGGGACTAGCGGGGGGGCCGCTAGAGACCCAGTACTTC. Complete variable domain (other parts from reference TRBV9 and TRBJ2-5): DSGVTQTPKHLITATGQRVTLRCSPRSGDLSVYWYQQSLDQGLQFLIQYYNGEERAKGNILERFSAQQFPDLHSELNLSSLELGDSALYFCASSEGLAGGPLETQYFGPGTRLLVL.

V gene TRBV5-1 combines with J gene TRBJ2-1, with a possible D match to TRBD2 (5 bases). Trimming took off 7 bases at V and 8 bases at J, with 13 bases between the two ends. The CDR3 is made up of 12 amino acids. Germline values: CDR1 SGHRS, CDR2 YFSETQ. CDR3 residues: CASAGGGDEQFF. For the CDR3, the DNA is TGCGCCAGCGCAGGAGGAGGTGATGAGCAGTTCTTC.